Listed below are T cell receptor beta chains from one sample, sequenced in a study of blood T cell repertoires in COVID-19. Here immunoSEQ multiplex PCR was the method, and the copy in TCRdb shows in-frame clones only, minus some. The sample records over 350,000 clones, more than 80% being singletons. Input material: peripheral blood. Receptor source: a woman between 25 and 40 years old with active or convalescent COVID-19. CDR3s include the opening cysteine and the closing phenylalanine or tryptophan. A D gene is named only where the DNA matches it firmly. Expanded clones are given a class, and other clones once, few, many or no size at all.

CDR3 protein | CDR3 DNA | V gene | clone size | D gene | J gene
CASSPSTGVLSGYTF | TGCGCCAGCAGCCCCTCGACGGGGGTGCTGTCTGGCTACACCTTC | TRBV4-1 | . | . | TRBJ1-2
CASTPRAGEGIYEQYF | TGTGCCAGCACTCCTAGGGCAGGGGAAGGGATCTACGAGCAGTACTTC | TRBV28 | . | . | TRBJ2-7
CASSPHDTFNEKLFF | TGTGCCAGCAGCCCCCATGACACCTTTAATGAAAAACTGTTTTTT | TRBV7-6 | once | . | TRBJ1-4
CASRPLAGDQETQYF | TGTGCCAGCAGACCACTCGCGGGGGACCAAGAGACCCAGTACTTC | TRBV27 | . | TRBD2 | TRBJ2-5
CASTLGGVGYNEQFF | TGCGCCAGCACCCTCGGGGGGGTGGGTTACAATGAGCAGTTCTTC | TRBV5-1 | . | TRBD2 | TRBJ2-1
CASSEGQGSNSPLHF | TGTGCCAGCAGTGAGGGACAGGGGAGTAATTCACCCCTCCACTTT | TRBV6-1 | . | TRBD1 | TRBJ1-6
CAISESRGPGYEQYF | TGTGCCATCAGTGAGTCGAGGGGGCCCGGCTACGAGCAGTACTTC | TRBV10-3 | . | TRBD1 | TRBJ2-7
CASSLSGTGDLRTTNEKLFF | TGTGCCAGCAGTTTATCCGGGACAGGGGATCTACGTACAACTAATGAAAAACTGTTTTTT | TRBV27 | . | TRBD1 | TRBJ1-4
CASSFSIASADTQYF | TGTGCCAGCAGCTTCTCCATTGCTAGCGCAGATACGCAGTATTTT | TRBV7-9 | . | . | TRBJ2-3
CASSATGNRKLFF | TGTGCCAGCAGTGCTACAGGGAACCGAAAACTGTTTTTT | TRBV25-1 | . | . | TRBJ1-4
CASSQPGSYEQYF | TGCGCCAGCAGCCAGCCAGGCTCCTACGAGCAGTACTTC | TRBV4-1 | . | . | TRBJ2-7
CASSLDSLLGISGYGYTF | TGTGCCAGCAGCTTGGATTCTCTTCTTGGCATTTCGGGTTATGGCTACACCTTC | TRBV5-6 | few | . | TRBJ1-2
CASSVSGGTEAFF | TGTGCCAGCAGCGTATCGGGGGGAACTGAAGCTTTCTTT | TRBV9 | few | . | TRBJ1-1
CASSSPGDRYSNQPQHF | TGTGCCAGTAGTTCGCCGGGGGACAGATATAGCAATCAGCCCCAGCATTTT | TRBV19 | . | TRBD1 | TRBJ1-5
CASSQNRDWYSNEQFF | TGTGCCAGCAGCCAAAACCGGGACTGGTATTCGAATGAGCAGTTCTTC | TRBV6-2/TRBV6-3 | . | . | TRBJ2-1
CASSDEFTGPVYEQYF | TGTGCCAGCAGTGACGAATTCACAGGGCCCGTCTACGAGCAGTACTTC | TRBV6-1 | . | . | TRBJ2-7
CASSQDTTGGTEAFF | TGTGCCAGCAGCCAAGATACGACAGGGGGGACTGAAGCTTTCTTT | TRBV3-1/TRBV3-2 | . | TRBD1 | TRBJ1-1
CASTKYAGSEQYF | TGTGCCAGTACTAAGTACGCGGGATCCGAGCAGTACTTC | TRBV19 | . | . | TRBJ2-7
CASSDDDRLIANYGYTF | TGTGCCAGCAGTGATGATGACAGACTCATAGCTAACTATGGCTACACCTTC | TRBV6-4 | . | . | TRBJ1-2
CASSLGTGTEAFF | TGTGCCAGCAGCTTAGGGACTGGAACTGAAGCTTTCTTT | TRBV7-9 | . | . | TRBJ1-1
CASSFFSDQPQHF | TGTGCCAGCAGTTTTTTCTCGGATCAGCCCCAGCATTTT | TRBV27 | . | . | TRBJ1-5
CAISELGASSQIENTEAFF | TGTGCCATCAGTGAGTTGGGGGCCTCGTCTCAAATAGAGAACACTGAAGCTTTCTTT | TRBV10-3 | . | . | TRBJ1-1
CASSGGRTGNLYGYTF | TGTGCCAGCAGCGGGGGGAGGACAGGGAACCTCTATGGCTACACCTTC | TRBV21-1 | once | . | TRBJ1-2
CASSSGLAGVAGEQYF | TGTGCCAGCAGCTCGGGACTAGCGGGAGTAGCAGGCGAGCAGTACTTC | TRBV7-9 | . | TRBD2 | TRBJ2-7
CASSLEAGIYEQYF | TGTGCCAGCAGCTTAGAGGCGGGGATCTACGAGCAGTACTTC | TRBV11-2 | . | . | TRBJ2-7
CASSNSLAGGYEQFF | TGTGCCAGCAGCAACAGCCTAGCGGGGGGGTATGAGCAGTTCTTC | TRBV6-5 | . | TRBD2 | TRBJ2-1
CASSVKPGNTIYF | TGTGCCAGCAGTGTCAAGCCTGGAAACACCATATATTTT | TRBV2 | . | . | TRBJ1-3
CASSLEPGTGANYGYTF | TGTGCCAGCAGCCTGGAGCCTGGGACAGGGGCTAACTATGGCTACACCTTC | TRBV7-9 | . | TRBD1 | TRBJ1-2
CASSFLGTDYSYGYTF | TGTGCCAGCAGTTTCCTAGGCACGGACTACTCCTATGGCTACACCTTC | TRBV28 | . | . | TRBJ1-2
CASSPLGTGGFEKLFF | TGTGCCAGCTCACCACTAGGGACAGGGGGCTTCGAAAAACTGTTTTTT | TRBV18 | . | TRBD1 | TRBJ1-4
CASSSSGSSYEQYF | TGTGCCAGCAGCTCCTCGGGGAGCTCCTACGAGCAGTACTTC | TRBV7-9 | . | . | TRBJ2-7
CASSIIQGQGNEQFF | TGTGCCAGTAGTATTATACAGGGCCAGGGCAATGAGCAGTTCTTC | TRBV19 | . | . | TRBJ2-1
CASEGTSGGYNEQFF | TGTGCCAGCGAAGGGACTAGCGGGGGGTACAATGAGCAGTTCTTC | TRBV6-5 | . | TRBD2 | TRBJ2-1
CASSPAGTGDGYTF | TGTGCCAGCAGCCCCGCCGGGACAGGGGATGGCTACACCTTC | TRBV3-1/TRBV3-2 | . | TRBD1 | TRBJ1-2
CASSLPRGYDTEAFF | TGTGCCAGTAGCTTACCCAGGGGTTATGACACTGAAGCTTTCTTT | TRBV19 | . | . | TRBJ1-1
CASSFSRGDSNQPQHF | TGTGCCAGCAGTTTTAGCCGGGGGGATAGCAATCAGCCCCAGCATTTT | TRBV27 | few | . | TRBJ1-5
CASSEARLGYEQYF | TGTGCCAGCAGTGAAGCCCGACTAGGCTACGAGCAGTACTTC | TRBV2 | . | . | TRBJ2-7
CASSFLGRGQNTGELFF | TGTGCCAGCAGCTTTTTAGGTCGCGGACAGAACACCGGGGAGCTGTTTTTT | TRBV5-4 | few | . | TRBJ2-2
CAWSGGSGNEQFF | TGTGCCTGGAGTGGAGGGAGCGGGAATGAGCAGTTCTTC | TRBV30 | . | . | TRBJ2-1
CASSLSGGGYGYTF | TGTGCCAGCAGTTTATCAGGCGGGGGCTATGGCTACACCTTC | TRBV27 | few | . | TRBJ1-2
CASSEGGQGTYEQYF | TGTGCCAGCAGTGAAGGGGGACAGGGCACCTACGAGCAGTACTTC | TRBV2 | . | TRBD1 | TRBJ2-7
CASSPWGREQYF | TGTGCCAGCAGTCCCTGGGGCCGAGAGCAGTACTTC | TRBV6-5 | . | . | TRBJ2-7
CASSPTPGTEAFF | TGTGCCAGCTCACCCACCCCGGGCACTGAAGCTTTCTTT | TRBV18 | . | . | TRBJ1-1
CASRDRVYGYTF | TGTGCCAGCAGGGACAGGGTCTATGGCTACACCTTC | TRBV27 | . | TRBD1 | TRBJ1-2
CASSSDTEAFF | TGTGCCAGCTCATCGGACACTGAAGCTTTCTTT | TRBV18 | . | . | TRBJ1-1
CASSIGTSGDKETQYF | TGTGCCAGCAGTATTGGGACTAGCGGGGATAAAGAGACCCAGTACTTC | TRBV27 | . | TRBD2 | TRBJ2-5
CASSKSTGGPQHF | TGTGCCAGCAGTAAGTCGACGGGTGGGCCCCAGCATTTT | TRBV6-5 | once | . | TRBJ1-5
CATSRDKFATGGTTEAFF | TGTGCCACCAGCAGAGATAAGTTCGCGACAGGGGGCACCACTGAAGCTTTCTTT | TRBV15 | . | TRBD1 | TRBJ1-1
CASSGGVNSNQPQHF | TGTGCCAGCAGTGGAGGCGTCAATAGCAATCAGCCCCAGCATTTT | TRBV2 | . | . | TRBJ1-5
CSVAPRMNTEAFF | TGCAGCGTTGCCCCGCGCATGAACACTGAAGCTTTCTTT | TRBV29-1 | . | . | TRBJ1-1
CASSPATGGAWNSPLHF | TGCGCCAGCAGCCCAGCAACAGGGGGCGCATGGAATTCACCCCTCCACTTT | TRBV4-1 | . | TRBD1 | TRBJ1-6
CATSRGEVNEKLFF | TGTGCCACCTCGCGGGGGGAGGTTAATGAAAAACTGTTTTTT | TRBV10-3 | . | . | TRBJ1-4
CASSFGQGVNQPQHF | TGTGCCAGCAGCTTTGGACAGGGGGTTAATCAGCCCCAGCATTTT | TRBV7-9 | . | TRBD1 | TRBJ1-5
CASSRTSGGSNEQFF | TGTGCCAGCAGTCGGACTAGCGGGGGGAGCAATGAGCAGTTCTTC | TRBV6-5 | . | TRBD2 | TRBJ2-1
CASSLTRDNQPQHF | TGTGCCAGCAGCTTGACCAGGGACAATCAGCCCCAGCATTTT | TRBV5-5 | . | . | TRBJ1-5
CASSPSSTDTQYF | TGTGCCAGCAGTCCCTCTAGCACAGATACGCAGTATTTT | TRBV7-9 | . | . | TRBJ2-3
CASSQAIGGDYEQYF | TGCGCCAGCAGCCAAGCTATAGGGGGGGACTACGAGCAGTACTTC | TRBV4-1 | few | . | TRBJ2-7
CASSLGTGTRTGELFF | TGCGCCAGCAGCTTGGGGACAGGGACGCGCACCGGGGAGCTGTTTTTT | TRBV5-1 | . | TRBD1 | TRBJ2-2
CASTVLGCRGESNHGYTF | TGTGCCAGCACCGTACTTGGGTGCAGGGGTGAGTCCAACCATGGCTACACCTTC | TRBV6-7 | . | . | TRBJ1-2
CASGRRGNYGYTF | TGTGCCAGTGGACGTCGGGGGAACTATGGCTACACCTTC | TRBV12-3/TRBV12-4 | . | . | TRBJ1-2